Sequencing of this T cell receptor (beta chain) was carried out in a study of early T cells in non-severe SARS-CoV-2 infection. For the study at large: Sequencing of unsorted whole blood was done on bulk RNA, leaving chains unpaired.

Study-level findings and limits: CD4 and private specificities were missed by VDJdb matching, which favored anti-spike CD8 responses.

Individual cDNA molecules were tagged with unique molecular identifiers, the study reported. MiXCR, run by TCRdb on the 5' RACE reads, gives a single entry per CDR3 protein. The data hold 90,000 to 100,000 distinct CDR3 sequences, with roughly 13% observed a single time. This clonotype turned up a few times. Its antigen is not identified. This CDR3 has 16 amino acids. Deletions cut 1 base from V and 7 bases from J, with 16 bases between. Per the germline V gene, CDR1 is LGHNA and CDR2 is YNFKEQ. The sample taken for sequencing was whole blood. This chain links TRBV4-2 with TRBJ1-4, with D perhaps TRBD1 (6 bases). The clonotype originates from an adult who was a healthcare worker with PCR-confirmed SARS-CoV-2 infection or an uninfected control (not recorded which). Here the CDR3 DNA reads TGTGCCAGCAGCCAAGCTTGGTACAGGGACGGTGAAAAACTGTTTTTT. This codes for CASSQAWYRDGEKLFF.